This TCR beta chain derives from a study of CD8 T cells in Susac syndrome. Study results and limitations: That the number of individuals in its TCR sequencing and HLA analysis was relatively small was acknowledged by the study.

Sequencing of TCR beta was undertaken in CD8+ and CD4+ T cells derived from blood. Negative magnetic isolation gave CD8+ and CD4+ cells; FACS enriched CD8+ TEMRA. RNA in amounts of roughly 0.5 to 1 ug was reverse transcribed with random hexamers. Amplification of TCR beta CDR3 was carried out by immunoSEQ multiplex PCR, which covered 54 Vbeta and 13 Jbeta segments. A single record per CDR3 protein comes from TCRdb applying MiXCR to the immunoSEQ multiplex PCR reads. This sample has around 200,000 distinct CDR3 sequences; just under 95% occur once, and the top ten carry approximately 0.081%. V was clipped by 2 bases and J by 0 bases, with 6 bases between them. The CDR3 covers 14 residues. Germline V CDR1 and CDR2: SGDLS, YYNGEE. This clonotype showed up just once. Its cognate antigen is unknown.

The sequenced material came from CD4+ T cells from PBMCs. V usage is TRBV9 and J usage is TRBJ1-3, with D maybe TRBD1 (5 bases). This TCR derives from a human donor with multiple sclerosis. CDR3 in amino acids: CASSVDTSGNTIYF. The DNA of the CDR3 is TGTGCCAGCAGCGTGGACACCTCTGGAAACACCATATATTTT. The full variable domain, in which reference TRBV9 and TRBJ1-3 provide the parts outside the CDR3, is DSGVTQTPKHLITATGQRVTLRCSPRSGDLSVYWYQQSLDQGLQFLIQYYNGEERAKGNILERFSAQQFPDLHSELNLSSLELGDSALYFCASSVDTSGNTIYFGEGSWLTVV.